The present entry profiles one TCR beta chain with its context. Its antigen is undetermined. This record comes from a study of T cell responses to AZD1222 COVID-19 vaccine. General study points: Nearly half of unique spike-specific TCRs reportedly avoided B.1.351 and B.1.1.7 mutated regions. Two doses of AZD1222 preceded a rise in Spike-specific TCR breadth and depth.

Method: immunoSEQ multiplex PCR; TCRdb's copy keeps in-frame clones and lacks some. Of fewer than 110,000 clones in the sample, around 92% are singletons; the top ten hold less than 55%. The sample consisted of peripheral blood, taken on day 0 of AZD1222 vaccination. This TCR was sampled from an adult in good health.

The DNA of the CDR3 is TGTGCCAGCAGCTTAACGGGCGGGTTCCAGGAGACCCAGTACTTC. It encodes CASSLTGGFQETQYF. The chain links TRBV7-3 to TRBJ2-5, with a weak D call TRBD2 (5 bases). Germline-derived CDR1 and CDR2 are SGHTA and FQGTGA. Trimming took off 0 bases at V and 5 bases at J, with 13 bases between the two ends. The CDR3 sequence is 15 residues long.